This TCR beta chain was documented in a study of post-analysis software for immune sequencing data. Study information: As for disease course, relapsing-remitting, secondary progressive and progressive-relapsing multiple sclerosis were all included. The study, taken as a whole, reports: F-measure co-clustering was strong for batch-matched samples. The five TRBV segments detected at higher frequency in patients than in controls included TRBV5-6, TRBV5-1 and TRBV20-1.

For this clonotype: Its target is not known.

cDNA libraries for TCR beta contained unique molecular identifiers. MiXCR, run by TCRdb on the PCR reads, gives a single entry per CDR3 protein. The sample holds 380,000 or so distinct CDR3 sequences, 30% to 45% seen once. V was cut by 7 bases and J by 4 bases, with 20 bases left in between. The CDR3 sequence is 16 residues long. Germline V gives CDR1 SGHTA, CDR2 FQGNSA. The specimen was blood. The gene calls are TRBV7-2 and TRBJ1-3, with D perhaps TRBD1 (5 bases). The receptor's source is a girl aged 10 to 17 with multiple sclerosis. The CDR3 nucleotides read TGTGCCAGCACCGAACCGGGGGTCGACGGAGGAAACACCATATATTTT. Amino acid sequence: CASTEPGVDGGNTIYF. Full variable domain (outside the CDR3, taken from reference TRBV7-2 and TRBJ1-3): GAGVSQSPSNKVTEKGKDVELRCDPISGHTALYWYRQSLGQGLEFLIYFQGNSAPDKSGLPSDRFSAERTGGSVSTLTIQRTQQEDSAVYLCASTEPGVDGGNTIYFGEGSWLTVV.